The table lists the clone carrying this TCR beta chain with a count of one. Study members were between 18 and 89 years old and lived in over 20 US regions. The CDR3 is 13 residues long. Trimming stripped 4 bases from V and 6 bases from J, with 12 bases between. The germline gives CDR1 SNHLY, CDR2 FYNNEI. As handled by the study authors: Reference gene primers were amplified, and this amplification served to estimate nucleated cell counts. TCRdb's table, derived via immunoSEQ multiplex PCR, lists solely in-frame clones and lacks some. V and J calls plus clone size are reproduced from that table; the DNA served to infer D and trimming. The table shows 350,000 to 400,000 clones, with 88% occurring only once. The data were taken from a study of blood T cell repertoires in COVID-19.

Sequences were obtained from PBMCs or T cells enriched from blood (not recorded which). This chain uses TRBV2 with TRBJ1-1; D is perhaps TRBD1 (5 bases). This clonotype was sampled from a woman younger than 45 with acute COVID-19. The CDR3: CASSADIIPEAFF. As DNA, the CDR3 is TGTGCCAGCAGTGCGGACATAATCCCTGAAGCTTTCTTT.